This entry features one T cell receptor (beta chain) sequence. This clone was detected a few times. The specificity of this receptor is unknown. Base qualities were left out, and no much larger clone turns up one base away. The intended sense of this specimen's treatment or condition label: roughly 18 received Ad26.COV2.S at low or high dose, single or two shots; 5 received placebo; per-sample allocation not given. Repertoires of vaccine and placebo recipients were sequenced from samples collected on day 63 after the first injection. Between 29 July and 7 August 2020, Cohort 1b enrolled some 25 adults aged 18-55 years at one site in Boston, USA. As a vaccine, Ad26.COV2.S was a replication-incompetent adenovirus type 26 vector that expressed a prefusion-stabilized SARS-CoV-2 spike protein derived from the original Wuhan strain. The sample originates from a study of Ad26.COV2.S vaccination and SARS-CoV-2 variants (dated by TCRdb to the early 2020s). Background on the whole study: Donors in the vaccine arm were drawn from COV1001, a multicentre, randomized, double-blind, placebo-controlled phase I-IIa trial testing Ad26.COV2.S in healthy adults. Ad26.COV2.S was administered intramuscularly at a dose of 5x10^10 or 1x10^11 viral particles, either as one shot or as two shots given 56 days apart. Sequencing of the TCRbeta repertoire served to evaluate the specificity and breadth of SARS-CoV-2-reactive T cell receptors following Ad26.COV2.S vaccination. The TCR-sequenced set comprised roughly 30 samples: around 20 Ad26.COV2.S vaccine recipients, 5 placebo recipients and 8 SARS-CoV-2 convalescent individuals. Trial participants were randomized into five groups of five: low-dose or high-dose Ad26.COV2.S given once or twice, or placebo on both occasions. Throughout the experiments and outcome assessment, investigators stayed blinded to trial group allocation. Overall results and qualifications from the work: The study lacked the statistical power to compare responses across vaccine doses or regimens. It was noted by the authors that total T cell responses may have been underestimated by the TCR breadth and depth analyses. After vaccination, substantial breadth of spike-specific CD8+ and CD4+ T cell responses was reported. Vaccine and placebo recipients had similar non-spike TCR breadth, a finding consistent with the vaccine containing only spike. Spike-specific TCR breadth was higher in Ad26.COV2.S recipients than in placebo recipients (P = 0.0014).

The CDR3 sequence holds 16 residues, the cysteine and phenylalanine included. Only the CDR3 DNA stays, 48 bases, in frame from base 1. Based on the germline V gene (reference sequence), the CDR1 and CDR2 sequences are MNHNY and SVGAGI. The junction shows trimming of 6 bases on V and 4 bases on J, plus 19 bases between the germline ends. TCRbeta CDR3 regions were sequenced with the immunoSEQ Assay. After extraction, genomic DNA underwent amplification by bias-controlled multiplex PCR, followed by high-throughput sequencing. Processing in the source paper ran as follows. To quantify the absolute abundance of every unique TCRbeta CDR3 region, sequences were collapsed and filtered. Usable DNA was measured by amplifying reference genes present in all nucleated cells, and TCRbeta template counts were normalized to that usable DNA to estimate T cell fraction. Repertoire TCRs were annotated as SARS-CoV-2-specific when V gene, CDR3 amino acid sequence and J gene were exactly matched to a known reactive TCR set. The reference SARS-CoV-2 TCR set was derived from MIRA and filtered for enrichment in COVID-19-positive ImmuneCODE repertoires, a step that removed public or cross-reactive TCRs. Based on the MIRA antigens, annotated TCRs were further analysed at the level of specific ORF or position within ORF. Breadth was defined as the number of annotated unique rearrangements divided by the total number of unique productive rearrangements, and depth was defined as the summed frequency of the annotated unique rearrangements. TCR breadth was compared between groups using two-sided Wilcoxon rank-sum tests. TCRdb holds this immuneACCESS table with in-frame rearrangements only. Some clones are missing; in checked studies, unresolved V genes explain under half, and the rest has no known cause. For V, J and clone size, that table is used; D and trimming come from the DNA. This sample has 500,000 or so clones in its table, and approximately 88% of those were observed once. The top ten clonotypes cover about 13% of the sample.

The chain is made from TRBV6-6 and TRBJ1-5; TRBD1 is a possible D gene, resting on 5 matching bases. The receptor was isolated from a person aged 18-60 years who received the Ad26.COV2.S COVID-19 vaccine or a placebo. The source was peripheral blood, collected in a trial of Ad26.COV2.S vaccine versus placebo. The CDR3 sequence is CASSRGGRAQNQPQHF. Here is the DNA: TGTGCCAGCAGCCGAGGAGGCAGGGCCCAGAATCAGCCCCAGCATTTT.